This T cell receptor (beta chain) came from a study of glioma-infiltrating T cells. Study-level results: Tissue-blood divergence was below expectation in non-neoplastic patients, above in gliomas. CDR3 overlap between tissue and blood was very small.

Comments on this clonotype: What it recognizes is unknown.

The CDR3 contains 16 residues. Per the germline V gene, CDR1 is DFQATT and CDR2 is SNEGSKA (reference sequence). Trimming left V 1 base short and J 0 bases short, with 13 bases between. Amplification of TCR alpha and beta CDR3 regions from RNA used iRepertoire nested multiplex PCR. Input was roughly 95-400 ng of tissue mRNA or PBMC total RNA. TCRdb recomputed calls from the multiplex PCR reads with MiXCR, one row per CDR3 protein. The sample shows about 130,000 distinct CDR3 sequences, about 25% of them seen only once. The source material was glioma tissue, nonneoplastic brain tissue, or PBMCs (not recorded which). The sequence was obtained from a human donor with low-grade glioma or glioblastoma, undergoing nonglioma brain surgery, or in good health (not recorded which). This chain connects TRBV20-1 to TRBJ1-5; a weak D match, TRBD1 (5 bases). As DNA, the CDR3 is TGCAGTGCTAGAGCACCTGCCCAGGGTAGCAATCAGCCCCAGCATTTT. Translating gives CSARAPAQGSNQPQHF.